This passage covers 5 T cell receptor beta chains from one sample sequenced in a study of long-term antiretroviral therapy in people with HIV. The assay, immunoSEQ v3.0, was run at survey level. Sequencing was performed with immunoSEQ multiplex PCR; in TCRdb, only in-frame clones are kept and a portion is missing. Of roughly 18,000 clones listed, 91% are singletons. Sequencing used unsorted PBMCs, obtained 0.6 years after starting antiretroviral therapy. Every receptor here comes from a woman between 40 and 55 years old with HIV.

J is TRBJ2-3 and V is TRBV7-2; the match to TRBD1 covers 9 bases. V lost 7 bases and J lost 4; bases outside the gene matches: 6. Germline V CDR1 and CDR2: SGHTA, FQGNSA. The length of the CDR3 is 14 residues. The chain's CDR3 is CASTTGGGSDTQYF. DNA for the CDR3: TGTGCCAGCACAACAGGGGGCGGTTCAGATACGCAGTATTTT.

This chain links TRBV12-5 with TRBJ2-5; TRBD2 matches at 8 bases. This CDR3 is 14 amino acids long. Trimming took 7 bases from V and 5 from J; bases not matched to a gene: 9. The germline gives CDR1 LGHNT, CDR2 FRNRAP. The CDR3 region is CASAAGGPVETQYF. The CDR3 nucleotides read TGTGCTAGTGCGGCGGGGGGACCCGTGGAGACCCAGTACTTC.

The rearrangement links TRBV27 to TRBJ2-5, with 7 bases lining up with TRBD1. CDR1 is MNHEY and CDR2 is SMNVEV in the germline V gene (reference sequence). With V trimmed by 5 bases and J by 3 bases, 9 bases remained unmatched. The CDR3 totals 15 residues. This CDR3 reads CASSQLRDSKETQYF. In DNA form, the CDR3 reads TGTGCCAGCAGTCAACTCCGGGACAGCAAAGAGACCCAGTACTTC.

This rearrangement joins TRBV29-1 to TRBJ1-2; D may be TRBD1 (6 bases). Looked up from germline, CDR1 is SQVTM and CDR2 is ANQGSEA. The CDR3 is 12 residues long. V was cut by 6 bases and J by 4 bases, with 12 bases left in between. The CDR3 nucleotides read TGCAGCGTGGGGGACAATGGCTATGGCTACACCTTC. As protein: CSVGDNGYGYTF.

V gene TRBV7-2 combines with J gene TRBJ2-7, with D uncertain. This CDR3 contains 15 residues. V lost 5 bases to trimming and J lost 7 bases, with 21 bases between them. CDR1 is SGHTA, CDR2 FQGNSA, per germline. CDR3 nucleotides: TGTGCCAGCAGCCCCCTCCCCAGTTCTCGGGCGGAGCAGTACTTC. This encodes CASSPLPSSRAEQYF.